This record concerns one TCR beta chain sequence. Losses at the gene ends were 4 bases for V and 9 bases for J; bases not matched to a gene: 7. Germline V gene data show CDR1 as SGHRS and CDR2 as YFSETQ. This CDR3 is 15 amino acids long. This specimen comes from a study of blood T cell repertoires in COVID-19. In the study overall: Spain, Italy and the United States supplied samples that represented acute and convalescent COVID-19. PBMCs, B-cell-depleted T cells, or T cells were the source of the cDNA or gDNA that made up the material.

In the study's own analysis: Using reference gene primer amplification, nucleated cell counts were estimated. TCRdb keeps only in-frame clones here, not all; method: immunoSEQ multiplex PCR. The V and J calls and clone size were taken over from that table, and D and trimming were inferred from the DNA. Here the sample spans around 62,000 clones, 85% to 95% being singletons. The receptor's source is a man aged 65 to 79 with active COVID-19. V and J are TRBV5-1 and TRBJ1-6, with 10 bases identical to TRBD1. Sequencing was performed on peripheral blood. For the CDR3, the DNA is TGCGCCAGCAGCGGCGGACAGGGGGGGAGTTCACCCCTCCACTTT. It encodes CASSGGQGGSSPLHF.